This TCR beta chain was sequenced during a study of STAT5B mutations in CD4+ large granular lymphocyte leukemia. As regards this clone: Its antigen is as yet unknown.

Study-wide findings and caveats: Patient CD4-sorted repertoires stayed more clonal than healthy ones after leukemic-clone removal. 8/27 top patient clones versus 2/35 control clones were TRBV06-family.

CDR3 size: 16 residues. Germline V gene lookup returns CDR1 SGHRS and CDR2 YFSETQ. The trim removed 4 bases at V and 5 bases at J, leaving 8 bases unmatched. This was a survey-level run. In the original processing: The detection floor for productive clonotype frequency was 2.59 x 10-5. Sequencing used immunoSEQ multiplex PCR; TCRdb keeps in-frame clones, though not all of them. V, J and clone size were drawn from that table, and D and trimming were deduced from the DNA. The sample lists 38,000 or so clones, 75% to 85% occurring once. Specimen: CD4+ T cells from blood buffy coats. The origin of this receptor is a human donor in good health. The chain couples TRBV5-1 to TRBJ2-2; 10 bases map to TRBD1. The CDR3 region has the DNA TGCGCCAGCAGCGTAGGACAGGGGGTACGAACCGGGGAGCTGTTTTTT. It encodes CASSVGQGVRTGELFF.